The table lists the clone carrying this T cell receptor beta chain with many counts. This specimen comes from a study of low-dose radiotherapy and immunotherapy resistance in tumors. About the study: Cohort 2's total reached 13 Gy over 26 weeks, at 1 Gy per fraction every two weeks. One day prior to radiation and immunotherapy, intravenous cyclophosphamide at 200 mg/m2 was given, repeated every two weeks.

The time point denotes: after trial treatment. This sample's treatment: LDRT plus nivolumab, ipilimumab, low-dose cyclophosphamide and aspirin (RACIN trial). All of the donors were given nivolumab, ipilimumab, aspirin, low-dose cyclophosphamide and low-dose radiotherapy as part of RACIN, a single-arm trial. TRAV- and TRBV-specific primers primed first-strand cDNA, covering alpha and beta chains. With a constant-region primer and a V-primer adapter, TCRs were subjected to roughly 20 PCR cycles of amplification. Amplification of the isolated mRNA used in vitro transcription. TCRdb processed the reads anew with MiXCR; each CDR3 protein has one entry. Here the sample spans roughly 100,000 distinct CDR3 sequences, less than 25% being singletons. The germline V gene encodes CDR1 SQVTM and CDR2 ANQGSEA. V was pared by 0 bases and J by 11 bases, with 5 bases of the junction left unmatched. The CDR3 runs 12 residues.

The sequence was obtained from a male donor with prostate cancer. Sequencing was performed on PBMCs, taken after low-dose radiotherapy plus immunotherapy. V and J are TRBV29-1 and TRBJ2-7; 9 nucleotides align to TRBD1. In DNA, the CDR3 is TGCAGCGTTGAAGAGGGACAGGGTCGGAAGTACTTC. Its protein product is CSVEEGQGRKYF.